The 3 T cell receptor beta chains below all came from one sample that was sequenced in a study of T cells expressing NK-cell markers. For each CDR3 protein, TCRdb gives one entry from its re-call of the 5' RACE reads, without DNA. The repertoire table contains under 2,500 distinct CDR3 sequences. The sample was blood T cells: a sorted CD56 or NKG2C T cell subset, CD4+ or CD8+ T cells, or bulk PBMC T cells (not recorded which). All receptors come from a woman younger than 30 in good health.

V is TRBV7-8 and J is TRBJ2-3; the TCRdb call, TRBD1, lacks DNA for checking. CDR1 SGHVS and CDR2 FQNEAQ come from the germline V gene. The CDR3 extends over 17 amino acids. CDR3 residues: CASSLSRGWEGTDTQYF.

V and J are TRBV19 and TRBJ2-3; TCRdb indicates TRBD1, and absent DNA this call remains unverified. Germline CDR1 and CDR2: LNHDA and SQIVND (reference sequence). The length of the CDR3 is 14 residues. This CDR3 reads CASSIGQGADTQYF.

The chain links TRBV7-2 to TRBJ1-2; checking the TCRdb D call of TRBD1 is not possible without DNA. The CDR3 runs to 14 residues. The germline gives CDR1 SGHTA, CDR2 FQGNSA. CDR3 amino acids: CASSPRTGGFGYTF.